A single T cell receptor beta chain is shown here with its context. The protocol was immunoSEQ multiplex PCR, while the TCRdb copy is restricted to in-frame clones and leaves out a portion. Altogether 55,000 to 75,000 clones are present, roughly four fifths being singletons, with the ten largest covering around a sixth. Time point specified: after dendritic cell vaccination, including at tumor progression/relapse. The data stem from a study of glioma-infiltrating T cells after dendritic cell vaccination. Study context: Patients had newly diagnosed or recurrent glioblastoma and received dendritic cell vaccines.

The CDR3 consists of 15 residues. The V end was cut by 3 bases, the J end by 0 bases, with 9 bases between. CDR1 and CDR2 from the germline V gene are SEHNR and FQNEAQ (reference sequence). This receptor was obtained from a human donor with glioblastoma. The genes are TRBV7-9 and TRBJ1-3; D possibly corresponds to TRBD1 (5 bases). The sequencing used blood, collected after dendritic cell vaccination. CDR3 sequence (DNA): TGTGCCAGCAGCTTTTTCCAGGGCTCTGGAAACACCATATATTTT. Amino acid sequence: CASSFFQGSGNTIYF.